This entry lists 15 T cell receptor beta chains sequenced from one sample in a study of CD4 T cells in relation to SARS-CoV-2 and coronaviruses. Repertoires were generated with immunoSEQ multiplex PCR, while TCRdb's copy carries only in-frame clones and drops some. Of about 68,000 clones in the sample, roughly 93% are singletons; the top ten hold approximately 0.21%. Before the COVID-19 pandemic, during about 2011-2019, CD4+ T cells were taken from unexposed donors. Sequences were obtained from naive CD4+ T cells from PBMCs. Described subset: naive CD4+ T cells isolated by negative enrichment. Every receptor here comes from a human donor in good health.

The V call is TRBV5-6, the J call TRBJ1-5; no definite D call. Looked up from germline, CDR1 is SGHDT and CDR2 is YYEEEE. V shed 1 base and J shed 4 bases, with 12 bases lying between them. The length of the CDR3 is 15 residues. This CDR3 is CASSLRPVQNQPQHF. The CDR3 DNA sequence: TGTGCCAGCAGCTTGCGGCCAGTTCAAAATCAGCCCCAGCATTTT.

Written as DNA, the CDR3 is TGTGCCAGCAGTTACTCGCCTAGCCGGCACGAGCAGTACTTC. As protein: CASSYSPSRHEQYF. The V gene is TRBV6-5, the J gene TRBJ2-7, with a possible D match to TRBD2 (5 bases). Trimming left V 0 bases short and J 5 bases short, with 11 bases between. Germline values: CDR1 MNHEY, CDR2 SVGAGI. The CDR3 is 14 residues long.

The chain couples TRBV9 to TRBJ2-1, with 9 bases lining up with TRBD2. V lost 3 bases to trimming and J lost 4 bases; unmatched junction nucleotides: 5. The CDR3 covers 15 residues. Germline V CDR1 and CDR2: SGDLS, YYNGEE. CDR3 sequence reads: CASSGRTSAYNEQFF. The CDR3 DNA reads as TGTGCCAGCAGCGGACGGACTAGCGCGTACAATGAGCAGTTCTTC.

The chain carries TRBV27 and TRBJ1-6; D is unclear. Trimming took off 2 bases at V and 7 bases at J, with 12 bases between the two ends. The germline V gene encodes CDR1 MNHEY and CDR2 SMNVEV (reference sequence). The CDR3 is made up of 15 amino acids. CDR3: CASSLIGGRNSPLHF. DNA of the CDR3: TGTGCCAGCAGTTTAATAGGAGGGCGGAATTCACCCCTCCACTTT.

CDR3 DNA sequence: TGTGCCTGGAGTTCAACCTTCCCCGGGAGGAGGGTCAATGAGCAGTTCTTC. Translating gives CAWSSTFPGRRVNEQFF. This chain links TRBV30 with TRBJ2-1, with 7 bases that match TRBD2. Germline V CDR1 and CDR2: GTSNPN, SVGIG (reference sequence). The CDR3 extends over 17 amino acids. V gave up 2 bases and J gave up 6 bases; unmatched junction bases: 16.

V and J are TRBV18 and TRBJ1-1; D might be TRBD1 (6 bases). The germline V gene has CDR1 KGHSH and CDR2 LQKENI. The CDR3 is made up of 14 amino acids. V lost 3 bases and J 0 bases, leaving 8 bases between the germline ends. CDR3: CASSPRGLNTEAFF. The DNA of the CDR3 is TGTGCCAGCTCACCCAGGGGACTGAACACTGAAGCTTTCTTT.

This clone was observed once. The chain employs TRBV30 and TRBJ1-1, with D tentatively TRBD1 (5 bases). V lost 2 bases and J lost 1, with 11 bases in between. In germline, CDR1 is GTSNPN, CDR2 SVGIG (reference sequence). The CDR3 consists of 14 residues. CDR3 residues: CAWSTDTPNTEAFF. The CDR3 DNA is TGTGCCTGGAGTACGGACACCCCGAACACTGAAGCTTTCTTT.

This chain uses TRBV28 with TRBJ2-5, with 7 nucleotides matching TRBD1. The CDR3 is 16 residues long. CDR1 MDHEN and CDR2 SYDVKM come from the germline V gene. The trim removed 3 bases at V and 5 bases at J, leaving 12 bases unmatched. CDR3 bases: TGTGCCAGCAGTTTGATCACCACAGGGGTTCGGGAGACCCAGTACTTC. Residues: CASSLITTGVRETQYF.

This clone was observed a few times. V is TRBV5-4 and J is TRBJ1-5; weak D call: TRBD1 (5 bases). This CDR3 contains 16 residues. Per the germline V gene, CDR1 is SGHNT and CDR2 is YYREEE (reference sequence). With 1 base removed from V and 0 bases from J, the gap between germline ends came to 11 bases. The CDR3 coding sequence is TGTGCCAGCAGCTTGACAGGAGCTAATAGCAATCAGCCCCAGCATTTT. Its translation is CASSLTGANSNQPQHF.

The rearrangement uses TRBV30 and TRBJ1-4; no definite D call. This CDR3 is 17 amino acids long. The ends were cut back, 0 bases at V and 0 bases at J, with 14 bases in the middle. Germline V gene sequence: CDR1 GTSNPN, CDR2 SVGIG (reference sequence). The CDR3 DNA follows: TGTGCCTGGAGTGTGTCAGCCTTCACTGCAACTAATGAAAAACTGTTTTTT. Its protein product is CAWSVSAFTATNEKLFF.

This sequence joins TRBV7-2 and TRBJ1-4; D uncertain. This CDR3 has 14 amino acids. Germline V gene data show CDR1 as SGHTA and CDR2 as FQGNSA. V gave up 2 bases and J gave up 8 bases, with 12 bases separating them. CDR3 DNA sequence: TGTGCCAGCAGCTTAATGAGGGAGAGCGAAAAACTGTTTTTT. Its protein is CASSLMRESEKLFF.

The chain recombines TRBV7-9 with TRBJ2-2, with 13 bases identical to TRBD2. Germline-derived CDR1 and CDR2 are SEHNR and FQNEAQ (reference sequence). CDR3 length equals 17 residues. Trimming took 5 bases from V and 7 from J; bases not matched to a gene: 10. Here the CDR3 DNA reads TGTGCCAGCAGCCCTACTAGCGGGAGGGCCAAGGGCGGGGAGCTGTTTTTT. It encodes CASSPTSGRAKGGELFF.

This chain links TRBV7-2 with TRBJ2-3; 11 bases are shared with TRBD2. The ends lost 5 bases at V and 2 bases at J; junction bases unmatched: 6. Germline CDR1 is SGHTA and CDR2 is FQGNSA. This CDR3 spans 16 amino acids. The CDR3 DNA is TGTGCCAGCAGCCCCTTAGCGGGGGGGTTCACAGATACGCAGTATTTT. This codes for CASSPLAGGFTDTQYF.

The chain links TRBV27 to TRBJ1-5, with D unclear. The V gene lost 2 bases and the J gene lost 7 bases, with 9 bases spanning the gap. This CDR3 is 13 amino acids long. The germline CDR1 and CDR2 sequences are MNHEY and SMNVEV (reference sequence). CDR3 sequence (DNA): TGTGCCAGCAGTTTAAGAGTGGGGCAGCCCCAGCATTTT. Translating gives CASSLRVGQPQHF.

V usage is TRBV20-1 and J usage is TRBJ2-6; 12 positions agree with TRBD2. Germline values: CDR1 DFQATT, CDR2 SNEGSKA (reference sequence). The V gene end was trimmed by 3 bases and the J gene end by 1 base; junction bases not matched to a gene: 4. This CDR3 contains 17 residues. In nucleotides, the CDR3 is TGCAGTGCTAGTTCGACTAGCGGGAGTTCTGGGGCCAACGTCCTGACTTTC. Translation: CSASSTSGSSGANVLTF.